The following is a TCR beta chain sequence with its context. Only one count was recorded for this clone. Its antigen is currently not known. Qualities for individual bases were not recorded, and no much larger clone is one base off. The data originate from a study of shared clonotypes between healthy human individuals (dated by TCRdb to the early 2020s). At the level of the whole study: A few men and a couple of women, aged 18 to 49 years, made up the cohort. To increase sequencing depth and limit assay-specific biases, different laboratories used diverse techniques to prepare libraries and sequence TCR repertoires. Between about 0.85 and 9.5 billion PBMCs per donor were obtained by leukapheresis. For each donor, CD4 naive and CD4 memory were each given three plates, CD8 naive was given two plates, and CD8 memory was given one plate. To estimate repertoire size and how much clonotype sharing occurs between individuals, the study deeply sequenced the blood TCR repertoires of roughly 5 healthy adults.

CDR1 MNHEY and CDR2 SMNVEV are derived from the germline V gene (reference sequence). From its cysteine to its phenylalanine, the CDR3 spans 17 amino acids. The retained sequence is limited to the CDR3, 51 bases, with the frame set at the first base. The V end gives up 3 bases and the J end 5 bases, leaving 15 bases in the junction not matched to a gene. TCR CDR3 regions were amplified from genomic DNA by multiplex PCR using the deep immunoSEQ assay. Extracted genomic DNA from each cell subset was distributed evenly across all wells of several immunoSEQ 96-well plates, and each plate was treated as a replicate. For sorted subsets, around 0.2 ug of genomic DNA, equivalent to 30,000 or so T cell genomes, went into each replicate PCR. The purified libraries were quantified using a Qubit 3.0 fluorometer, sized with a Bioanalyzer 2100, and then quantified again using the KAPA Library Quantification kit. Every immunoSEQ 96-well plate was sequenced on a dedicated single-read 150-cycle Illumina NextSeq 550 flow cell. In the authors' own workflow: The immunoSEQ output contained only junctional sequences without quality scores, so filtering could not match that applied to full-length reads. To assign V/J genes and CDR3, sequences were annotated using PyIR, a Python wrapper for IgBLAST v1.9, with IMGT germline references. Any read was removed if the V/J assignment was weak (E-value above 1e-6), the CDR3 was missing, or the read contained stop codons, out-of-frame junctions, or ambiguous translated residues. V3J clonotypes were defined as sequences sharing the same inferred V gene, J gene, and CDR3 amino acid sequence. To compute the percentage overlap between repertoires, the number of shared unique clonotypes was divided by the size of the smaller repertoire. Richness of each repertoire was evaluated using RTK rarefaction, the Chao1 estimator, and Recon v2.1 estimates of unobserved clonotypes. OLGA was used to compute generation probabilities for all TCRbeta clonotypes that the gDNA method yielded from a handful of donors. The immuneACCESS repertoire file appears here via TCRdb, limited to in-frame rearrangements. These files lack a portion of the clones; in checked studies, under half of the deficit traces to unresolved V genes, and the cause of the others is not known. That table furnishes V, J and clone size, whereas the DNA furnished D and trimming. Counted in this sample were about 1.5 million clones; roughly 96% of them appeared once. Clones ranked in the top ten supply over 1% of the sample.

The full study reports these points: Across a few donors, approximately 5% of naive CD4, 3% to 4% of naive CD8, approximately 2.5% of memory CD4, and approximately 0.4% of memory CD8 clonotypes were shared. Pairwise subsampling led to the expectation that sequencing depth would affect the degree of clonotype sharing among donors. The genetic and exposure-history diversity represented was limited by the small number of donors. Rarefaction of sorted-subset datasets indicated incomplete sequencing despite the large sequencing depth. Clonotypes shared by all four sorted-subset donors showed higher generation probabilities than non-shared clonotypes. Estimated clonotype richness was generally larger for naive than for memory subsets. Sampling was restricted to blood, and TCR repertoires in tissues likely differ from the TCR repertoires found in blood.

Healthy HIV-negative adults with no recently reported acute infections or vaccinations were included as donors. Every donor was a Caucasian adult residing in Nashville, Tennessee, USA. CD4+ T cells were enriched by magnetic negative selection; naive cells were then positively selected on CD45RA, and the negative fraction formed the memory subset. Blood was obtained by leukapheresis, after which PBMCs were separated by Ficoll-Histopaque density gradient centrifugation and cryopreserved in liquid nitrogen vapor phase. Purity and quantity of every magnetically sorted T cell population were checked by analytical flow cytometry. From each sorted fraction, genomic DNA was isolated and quantified by UV absorbance on a Nanodrop 2000c.

What was sequenced was naive CD4+ T cells sorted from blood. The cell subset or site label corresponds to: CD45RA+ positively selected. Recombination linked TRBV27 to TRBJ2-7; 8 junctional bases match TRBD1. This receptor was identified in a man aged 25 to 45 in good health. The DNA sequence is given as TGTGCCAGCAGTTTCGCTTTTATGAGGACAGGGCTCCACGAGCAGTACTTC. This sequence encodes CASSFAFMRTGLHEQYF.